These T cell receptor beta chains were read from a single sample in a study of cytomegalovirus exposure and HLA in healthy donors. This table comes from immunoSEQ multiplex PCR, and its TCRdb copy is limited to in-frame clones, with some not included. Of a few hundred thousand clones listed, more than 85% are singletons. The sample comprised PBMCs. These receptors originate from a woman aged 18 to 35 in good health and CMV-seronegative. CDR3s include the opening cysteine and the closing phenylalanine or tryptophan. A D gene is named only where the DNA matches it firmly. Some rows have no size entry. The others give once, few or many, or a class for an expanded clone.

>TRBJ1-1|.|few|TRBV5-4
TGTGCCAGCAGCTTCGGGAACACTGAAGCTTTCTTT
CASSFGNTEAFF
>TRBJ2-7|TRBD1|.|TRBV4-1
TGCGCCAGCAGCCAAACATCTACAGGGGACTCCTACGAGCAGTACTTC
CASSQTSTGDSYEQYF
>TRBJ2-1|TRBD2|.|TRBV7-2
TGTGCCAGCAGCCGACTAGCGGGGGGCTCCTACAATGAGCAGTTCTTC
CASSRLAGGSYNEQFF
>TRBJ2-2|TRBD2|.|TRBV7-3
TGTGCCAGCAGCATCTCTAGCGGGAGGGCGACCGGGGAGCTGTTTTTT
CASSISSGRATGELFF
>TRBJ2-4|.|once|TRBV15
TGTGCCACCAGCGGCTATACAGGGCCCGTAGCCAAAAACATTCAGTACTTC
CATSGYTGPVAKNIQYF
>TRBJ1-1|.|.|TRBV7-8
TGTGCCAGCAGCCCCCAGGGGCTCGGGGCTTTCTTT
CASSPQGLGAFF
>TRBJ2-7|TRBD1|.|TRBV6-6
TGTGCCAGCAGTTACGCAACAGGGGGCGCGTCCTACGAGCAGTACTTC
CASSYATGGASYEQYF
>TRBJ2-1|TRBD2|.|TRBV14
TGTGCCAGCAGCCACCGACTAGCGGGAGTTTATGAGCAGTTCTTC
CASSHRLAGVYEQFF
>TRBJ2-4|.|.|TRBV19
TGTGCCAGTAGCCCCTCCGGGACATTAAAAGTTCAGTACTTC
CASSPSGTLKVQYF
>TRBJ2-1|.|few|TRBV6-5
TGTGCCAGCAGGGGGGGGCACTCCTACAATGAGCAGTTCTTC
CASRGGHSYNEQFF
>TRBJ2-5|.|.|TRBV7-7
TGTGCCAGCAGCTTCTCAGGCCAGACAGAGACCCAGTACTTC
CASSFSGQTETQYF
>TRBJ2-7|TRBD1|once|TRBV5-1
TGCGCCAGCAGCTTGGGGACAGGGCGCGAGCAGTACTTC
CASSLGTGREQYF
>TRBJ2-1|.|.|TRBV9
TGTGCCAGCAGTCCGGACTCTTACAATGAGCAGTTCTTC
CASSPDSYNEQFF
>TRBJ1-1|TRBD1|.|TRBV7-9
TGTGCCAGCAGCCGGGGGGGGACAGTCACTGAAGCTTTCTTT
CASSRGGTVTEAFF
>TRBJ1-4|.|.|TRBV7-8
TGTGCCAGCAGCCCATACACAGGAAGCGAAAAACTGTTTTTT
CASSPYTGSEKLFF
>TRBJ1-2|.|.|TRBV9
TGTGCCAGCAGCGTTGTGCAGGGAGGCTACACCTTC
CASSVVQGGYTF
>TRBJ2-3|TRBD1|.|TRBV10-3
TGTGCCTCAAGAACAGGGGGTAGCACAGATACGCAGTATTTT
CASRTGGSTDTQYF
>TRBJ2-7|.|.|TRBV11-2
TGTGCCAGCAGCTTAGTTGGCAGGGGCTACGAGCAGTACTTC
CASSLVGRGYEQYF
>TRBJ1-5|TRBD1|few|TRBV4-2
TGTGCCAGCAGCCAACCGGGACAGGGGGCCGAGGTACAGCCCCAGCATTTT
CASSQPGQGAEVQPQHF
>TRBJ2-3|TRBD2|.|TRBV14
TGTGCCAGCAGCCGACGGGGCGGGAGAGCAGATACGCAGTATTTT
CASSRRGGRADTQYF
>TRBJ1-5|TRBD1|once|TRBV19
TGTGCCAGCAGGCCGGGGGGGCAGGGGGGTGGCAATCAGCCCCAGCATTTT
CASRPGGQGGGNQPQHF
>TRBJ2-7|.|few|TRBV4-2
TGTGCCAGCAGCCAAGAATTGGTCAGGTTCAGGGACGAGCAGTACTTC
CASSQELVRFRDEQYF
>TRBJ2-5|TRBD2|.|TRBV2
TGTGCCAGCAGTCTAGCGGGGGGGCGGCGAGAGACCCAGTACTTC
CASSLAGGRRETQYF
>TRBJ1-1|.|once|TRBV6-5
TGTGCCAGCAGTTACGATCATAGGAACACTGAAGCTTTCTTT
CASSYDHRNTEAFF
>TRBJ1-5|.|.|TRBV7-9
TGTGCCAGCAGCTTAAGCAACAATCAGCCCCAGCATTTT
CASSLSNNQPQHF
>TRBJ2-1|TRBD2|.|TRBV18
TGTGCCAGCTCACACCCACTAGCGGGGGGATGGAATGAGCAGTTCTTC
CASSHPLAGGWNEQFF
>TRBJ2-2|TRBD1|.|TRBV2
TGTGCCAGCAGGCCTAAGGACAGGAGCACCGGGGAGCTGTTTTTT
CASRPKDRSTGELFF
>TRBJ1-5|TRBD1|.|TRBV19
TGTGCCAGTAGTATAGCAACCCAGACAGGGCGGGCTCAGCCCCAGCATTTT
CASSIATQTGRAQPQHF